Presented here are 16 T cell receptor beta chains from one specimen sequenced in a study of beta chain features in type 1 diabetes. Every bit of the isolated RNA underwent reverse transcription, so sequencing read expressed TCRB transcripts. Sequencing used immunoSEQ multiplex PCR; TCRdb keeps in-frame clones, though not all of them. The sample lists about 250,000 clones, 13% to 15% seen once, with around 0.03% in the top ten. Sequencing input: naive CD4+ T cells from blood. These receptors were taken from a woman aged 40 to 55 in good health.

The J gene is TRBJ1-5, the V gene TRBV4-3, with D possibly being TRBD1 (5 bases). Germline lookup yields CDR1 LGHNA and CDR2 YSLEER. This CDR3 region has 15 residues. The V gene lost 0 bases and the J gene lost 4 bases, with 10 bases spanning the gap. The CDR3 sequence is CASSQDRAGNQPQHF. DNA for the CDR3: TGCGCCAGCAGCCAAGATCGGGCAGGGAATCAGCCCCAGCATTTT.

This clone was detected a few times. The chain joins TRBV6-5 to TRBJ1-2, with 9 bases that match TRBD1. Germline CDR1 reads MNHEY; CDR2 reads SVGAGI. V was clipped by 10 bases and J by 1 base; unmatched bases: 7. The CDR3 loop spans 14 amino acids. The CDR3 DNA follows: TGTGCCACCGTACCGGGACAGGGTAACTATGGCTACACCTTC. It translates to CATVPGQGNYGYTF.

This chain joins TRBV7-8 and TRBJ1-1; TRBD1 matches 7 bases. CDR1 and CDR2 (germline): SGHVS, FQNEAQ. CDR3 length equals 17 residues. V was pared by 5 bases and J by 1 base, with 13 bases of the junction left unmatched. CDR3 protein: CASSTRQGLVPNTEAFF. The DNA of the CDR3 is TGTGCCAGCAGCACGCGACAGGGTCTTGTTCCGAACACTGAAGCTTTCTTT.

The V call is TRBV10-3, the J call TRBJ1-2; D gene uncertain. This CDR3 has 12 residues. V shed 7 bases and J shed 4 bases, with 10 bases lying between them. Germline V gene lookup returns CDR1 ENHRY and CDR2 SYGVKD. The CDR3 loop reads CAITEGAYGYTF. CDR3 coding DNA: TGTGCCATCACAGAGGGAGCCTATGGCTACACCTTC.

This chain links TRBV27 with TRBJ2-3; 7 bases agree with TRBD2. The CDR3 consists of 16 residues. The V gene end was trimmed by 3 bases and the J gene end by 6 bases; junction bases not matched to a gene: 12. Germline V gene data show CDR1 as MNHEY and CDR2 as SMNVEV (reference sequence). DNA of the CDR3: TGTGCCAGCAGTTTGGGGTCGAGCGGGGCCGGCGATACGCAGTATTTT. Translation gives CASSLGSSGAGDTQYF.

This clone turned up a few times. The chain combines TRBV5-1 with TRBJ2-1; the match to TRBD1 covers 9 bases. J was trimmed by 8 bases and V by 0 bases; bases with no gene match: 9. This CDR3 region has 16 residues. In germline, CDR1 is SGHRS, CDR2 YFSETQ. CDR3 nucleotides: TGCGCCAGCAGCTTGGTCGGGACAGGGTTTGTGTATGAGCAGTTCTTC. This gives the protein CASSLVGTGFVYEQFF.

This clone was observed a handful of times. The chain combines TRBV7-2 with TRBJ1-2; 9 bases line up with TRBD1. This CDR3 region has 16 residues. CDR1 and CDR2 (germline): SGHTA, FQGNSA. V was pared by 5 bases and J by 7 bases, with 14 bases of the junction left unmatched. As DNA, the CDR3 is TGTGCCAGCAGCCTCATACCGGGACAGGGATGGGGTGGCTACACCTTC. This gives the protein CASSLIPGQGWGGYTF.

This chain joins TRBV6-1 and TRBJ1-5; 9 bases align to TRBD1. The trim removed 8 bases at V and 7 bases at J, leaving 6 bases unmatched. Germline-derived CDR1 and CDR2 are MNHNS and SASEGT. There are 13 residues in the CDR3. The CDR3 nucleotides are TGTGCCAGCGGGAACAGGGGGCGGCAGCCCCAGCATTTT. This encodes CASGNRGRQPQHF.

This chain joins TRBV9 and TRBJ1-1; D remains unclear. V was cut by 0 bases and J by 4 bases, with 16 bases left in between. This CDR3 is built from 16 residues. Per germline, CDR1 SGDLS and CDR2 YYNGEE. DNA for the CDR3: TGTGCCAGCAGCGTAGCTCCGAGTAATTCGCGCACTGAAGCTTTCTTT. It codes for CASSVAPSNSRTEAFF.

V and J are TRBV19 and TRBJ1-3; TRBD1 is a possible D gene (6 bases). The CDR3 is 15 amino acids. Deletions cut 3 bases from V and 4 bases from J, with 13 bases between. Germline CDR1 and CDR2: LNHDA and SQIVND (reference sequence). This CDR3 is CASSIQGPSGNTIYF. Here the CDR3 DNA reads TGTGCCAGTAGTATCCAGGGGCCCTCAGGAAACACCATATATTTT.

In DNA, the CDR3 is TGTGCCAGCAGCTTAAGAGGCGGGACGGCCTACGAGCAGTACTTC. This codes for CASSLRGGTAYEQYF. The chain employs TRBV7-2 and TRBJ2-7; the D gene is possibly TRBD2 (6 bases). Germline CDR1 SGHTA, CDR2 FQGNSA. This CDR3 is built from 15 residues. Trimming removed 2 bases from V and 2 bases from J, with 13 bases in between.

V is TRBV5-1 and J is TRBJ1-5; D might be TRBD1 (6 bases). Germline lookup yields CDR1 SGHRS and CDR2 YFSETQ. There are 14 residues in the CDR3. The V and J ends lost 4 bases and 3 bases respectively, with 11 bases between them. The CDR3 DNA reads TGCGCCAGCAGCCCGGGACAAAACAATCAGCCCCAGCATTTT. It yields the protein CASSPGQNNQPQHF.

The table lists this clone with a few counts. V and J are TRBV7-8 and TRBJ1-2, with D unclear. Trimming removed 7 bases at V and 8 bases at J, with 17 bases between. This CDR3 comprises 13 residues. Germline CDR1 SGHVS, CDR2 FQNEAQ. The DNA for the CDR3 is TGTGCCAGCAACCCTCCCTCACTTGCGGGCTACACCTTC. It specifies CASNPPSLAGYTF.

This clone was counted between two and nine times. CDR3 amino acids: CASSSGLARSTDTQYF. CDR3 DNA: TGTGCCAGCAGCTCGGGACTAGCGAGGAGCACAGATACGCAGTATTTT. The J gene is TRBJ2-3, the V gene TRBV5-4; 10 nucleotides match TRBD2. The trim removed 3 bases at V and 0 bases at J, leaving 4 bases unmatched. Germline CDR1 and CDR2: SGHNT and YYREEE (reference sequence). This CDR3 is built from 16 residues.

The V gene is TRBV6-5, the J gene TRBJ2-6; no clear D gene. The germline V gene has CDR1 MNHEY and CDR2 SVGAGI. V lost 5 bases, J lost 4 bases, and 12 bases lay in between. This CDR3 region has 15 residues. This chain's CDR3 is CASSLYPLGANVLTF. CDR3 DNA sequence: TGTGCCAGCAGTCTCTACCCCCTCGGGGCCAACGTCCTGACTTTC.

This clone showed up just a few times. The chain employs TRBV10-3 and TRBJ2-7; D might be TRBD1 (5 bases). This CDR3 has 13 amino acids. Germline values: CDR1 ENHRY, CDR2 SYGVKD. V gave up 4 bases and J gave up 3 bases, with 10 bases separating them. The CDR3 DNA is TGTGCCATCAGTGCTATAGGGGACTACGAGCAGTACTTC. Its translation: CAISAIGDYEQYF.